This TCR beta chain was captured in a study of blood T cell repertoires in COVID-19. In the study overall: Researchers got acute and convalescent COVID-19 samples from the United States, Italy and Spain. Sources were T cells, B-cell-depleted T cells, or PBMCs; the material itself was cDNA or gDNA.

As originally analysed: Cell counts per sample came from amplifying reference gene primers. Using immunoSEQ multiplex PCR, the repertoire was profiled, and TCRdb retains in-frame clones only, with some absent. V and J calls and clone size are given by that table; D and trimming were obtained from the DNA. The sample consists of roughly 93,000 clones, about 84% of them appearing once. This CDR3 spans 15 amino acids. The germline V gene has CDR1 KGHSH and CDR2 LQKENI. Trimming shortened V by 4 bases and J by 4 bases, and 13 bases separated the two germline ends. This clone has only a few counts. What was sequenced was peripheral blood. The genes are TRBV18 and TRBJ1-4, with D unresolved. The source is an elderly woman with acute or convalescent COVID-19. The CDR3 DNA reads as TGTGCCAGCTCACTCACGTCGGTGCGTAATGAAAAACTGTTTTTT. It yields the protein CASSLTSVRNEKLFF.